A single sample is the source of the 5 T cell receptor beta chains below, sequenced in a study of blood T cell repertoires in COVID-19. Libraries were prepared by immunoSEQ multiplex PCR; TCRdb keeps only in-frame clonotypes and omits some of them. The profile shows 130,000 or so clones, 70% to 85% of them singletons. Sequencing was carried out using peripheral blood. The origin of the receptors is a woman of 80 years or more with acute or convalescent COVID-19.

This chain links TRBV5-6 with TRBJ2-5, with 8 bases identical to TRBD1. The germline gives CDR1 SGHDT, CDR2 YYEEEE. This CDR3 has 13 residues. V dropped 4 bases and J dropped 5; count of bases not matched to a gene: 4. In nucleotides, the CDR3 is TGTGCCAGCAGCAAGGACAGGGAGGAGACCCAGTACTTC. Its protein is CASSKDREETQYF. Based on the CDR3 plus reference TRBV5-6 and TRBJ2-5, the full variable domain is DAGVTQSPTHLIKTRGQQVTLRCSPKSGHDTVSWYQQALGQGPQFIFQYYEEEERQRGNFPDRFSGHQFPNYSSELNVNALLLGDSALYLCASSKDREETQYFGPGTRLLVL.

The rearrangement joins TRBV5-4 to TRBJ1-6; TRBD1 matches at 8 bases. The germline V gene encodes CDR1 SGHNT and CDR2 YYREEE (reference sequence). The V and J ends lost 5 bases and 0 bases, in that order; junction bases with no gene match: 4. CDR3 length: 16 amino acids. CDR3 sequence reads: CASRQGDSSYNSPLHF. The CDR3 nucleotides are TGTGCCAGCAGACAGGGGGATAGCTCCTATAATTCACCCCTCCACTTT.

V and J are TRBV9 and TRBJ2-3; TRBD1 matches at 9 bases. The CDR3 spans 16 residues. The V and J ends lost 3 bases and 9 bases, in that order; junction bases with no gene match: 14. Germline V lookup: CDR1 SGDLS, CDR2 YYNGEE. The CDR3 protein is CASSEQGAFFSVTQYF. The CDR3 coding sequence is TGTGCCAGCAGCGAACAGGGGGCGTTTTTTTCGGTGACGCAGTATTTT.

CDR3 loop: CASSLRQLSSGNTIYF. The CDR3 nucleotides read TGTGCCAGCAGTCTCCGACAGCTGAGCTCTGGAAACACCATATATTTT. The J gene is TRBJ1-3, the V gene TRBV6-6; D is perhaps TRBD1 (5 bases). The V and J ends lost 5 bases and 0 bases respectively, with 14 bases between them. The CDR3 is made up of 16 amino acids. Germline V gives CDR1 MNHNY, CDR2 SVGAGI (reference sequence).

V and J are TRBV27 and TRBJ2-7; 9 nucleotides align to TRBD1. The CDR3 is 14 residues long. Germline V gives CDR1 MNHEY, CDR2 SMNVEV (reference sequence). V shed 2 bases, J shed 6 bases, and the junction held 5 bases outside the gene matches. Here the CDR3 DNA reads TGTGCCAGCAGTTTAAACAGGGGGCAAGGCGAGCAGTACTTC. This gives the protein CASSLNRGQGEQYF.